A selection of T cell receptor beta chains follows, all from one sample in a study of CD8 T cells in ankylosing spondylitis. One entry per CDR3 protein results from TCRdb running MiXCR on the 5' RACE reads. The table records approximately 140,000 distinct CDR3 sequences, roughly a sixth of them present only once. Sequencing was carried out using blood, either unsorted or a sorted T cell fraction (not recorded which). These receptor sequences come from a male donor with ankylosing spondylitis. Each CDR3 is given with its conserved first and last residue. Fields, in order: J gene, V gene, clone size, D gene, CDR3 DNA, CDR3 protein. D genes are given only for firm matches. The size of a clone is reported for some rows only, either as once, few or many, or as a class for expanded clones.

j_gene: TRBJ2-7; v_gene: TRBV5-1; abundance: many; d_gene: TRBD2; CDR3nt: TGCGCCAGCAGCTCTACTCGGACTAGCGCAGTTTCCTACGAGCAGTACTTC; CDR3aa: CASSSTRTSAVSYEQYF
j_gene: TRBJ2-7; v_gene: TRBV7-9; abundance: many; d_gene: TRBD1; CDR3nt: TGTGCCAGCAGGACAGGGGACATCGGAGAGCAGTACTTC; CDR3aa: CASRTGDIGEQYF
j_gene: TRBJ2-5; v_gene: TRBV7-9; abundance: .; d_gene: .; CDR3nt: TGTGCCAGCAGGTCTCCTCTAGAACCCCAAGAGACCCAGTACTTC; CDR3aa: CASRSPLEPQETQYF
j_gene: TRBJ1-1; v_gene: TRBV2; abundance: few; d_gene: TRBD1; CDR3nt: TGTGCCAGCAGTCTCAGGACAGGGGCGAACACTGAAGCTTTCTTT; CDR3aa: CASSLRTGANTEAFF
j_gene: TRBJ1-5; v_gene: TRBV6-2/TRBV6-3; abundance: .; d_gene: .; CDR3nt: TGTGCCAGCAGCCCGGGGGCAGCAAAGTATAGCAATCAGCCCCAGCATTTT; CDR3aa: CASSPGAAKYSNQPQHF
j_gene: TRBJ2-1; v_gene: TRBV20-1; abundance: .; d_gene: TRBD2; CDR3nt: TGCAGTGCTAGAGATGTCGTGTCTAGCGGGGAACATTACAATGAGCAGTTCTTC; CDR3aa: CSARDVVSSGEHYNEQFF
j_gene: TRBJ1-1; v_gene: TRBV2; abundance: few; d_gene: .; CDR3nt: TGTGCCAGCAGTGTCATGAACACTGAAGCTTTCTTT; CDR3aa: CASSVMNTEAFF
j_gene: TRBJ1-1; v_gene: TRBV3-1; abundance: .; d_gene: .; CDR3nt: TGTGCCAGCAGCCAGGGGCTGACTGAAGCTTTCTTT; CDR3aa: CASSQGLTEAFF
j_gene: TRBJ1-5; v_gene: TRBV27; abundance: .; d_gene: TRBD1; CDR3nt: TGTGCCAGCAGTCCAGCCGGGACAGCTCAGCCCCAGCATTTT; CDR3aa: CASSPAGTAQPQHF
j_gene: TRBJ2-3; v_gene: TRBV11-2; abundance: few; d_gene: .; CDR3nt: TGTGCCACTGGCCTAGTCTCCACAGATACGCAGTATTTT; CDR3aa: CATGLVSTDTQYF
j_gene: TRBJ2-3; v_gene: TRBV5-6; abundance: .; d_gene: .; CDR3nt: TGTGCCAGCAGCTCGCGCCCGGCCCCCACAGATACGCAGTATTTT; CDR3aa: CASSSRPAPTDTQYF